This TCR beta chain was sequenced for a study of blood T cell repertoires in COVID-19. Study information: Samples came from the United States, Italy and Spain, spanning acute and convalescent COVID-19. Nucleic acid was either cDNA or gDNA, and it came from T cells, B-cell-depleted T cells, or PBMCs.

Germline CDR1 and CDR2: SGHVS and FQNEAQ. Deletions cut 5 bases from V and 4 bases from J, with 13 bases between. The CDR3 has 14 residues. In the authors' methods: Reference gene primer amplification gave nucleated cell count estimates. Profiled with immunoSEQ multiplex PCR; TCRdb holds only in-frame clones, not every one. V, J and clone size are those of that table, while D and trimming were read from the DNA. The repertoire holds a few hundred thousand clones, with about 85% as singletons. The receptor's source is a young woman with acute or convalescent COVID-19. V is TRBV7-8 and J is TRBJ2-3, with a weak D call TRBD2 (6 bases). Material: peripheral blood. CDR3 in DNA: TGTGCCAGCAGCCCCGGGCGGGGAGCAGATACGCAGTATTTT. Its protein product is CASSPGRGADTQYF.